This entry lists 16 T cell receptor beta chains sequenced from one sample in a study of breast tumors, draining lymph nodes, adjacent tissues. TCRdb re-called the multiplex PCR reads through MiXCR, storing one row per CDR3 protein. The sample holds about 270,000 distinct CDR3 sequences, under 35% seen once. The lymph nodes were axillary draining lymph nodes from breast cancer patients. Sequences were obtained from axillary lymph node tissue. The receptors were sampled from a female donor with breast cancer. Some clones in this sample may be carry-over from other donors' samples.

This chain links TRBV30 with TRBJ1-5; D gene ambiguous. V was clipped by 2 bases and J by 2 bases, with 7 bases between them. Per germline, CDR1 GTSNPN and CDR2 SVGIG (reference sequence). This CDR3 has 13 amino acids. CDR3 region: CAWSSRGNQPQHF. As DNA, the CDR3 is TGTGCCTGGAGTTCGCGGGGCAATCAGCCCCAGCATTTT.

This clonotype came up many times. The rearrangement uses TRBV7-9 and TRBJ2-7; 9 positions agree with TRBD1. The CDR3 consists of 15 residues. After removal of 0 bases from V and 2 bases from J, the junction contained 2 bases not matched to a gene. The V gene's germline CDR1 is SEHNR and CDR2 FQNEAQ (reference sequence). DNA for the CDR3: TGTGCCAGCAGCTTAGCGAGACAGGGGGCCTACGAGCAGTACTTC. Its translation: CASSLARQGAYEQYF.

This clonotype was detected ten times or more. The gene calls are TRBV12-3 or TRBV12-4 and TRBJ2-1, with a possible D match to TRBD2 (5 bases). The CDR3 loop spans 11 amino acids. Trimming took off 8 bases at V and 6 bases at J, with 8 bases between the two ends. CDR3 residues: CASLAGNEQFF. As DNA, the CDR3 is TGTGCCAGCCTAGCCGGCAATGAGCAGTTCTTC.

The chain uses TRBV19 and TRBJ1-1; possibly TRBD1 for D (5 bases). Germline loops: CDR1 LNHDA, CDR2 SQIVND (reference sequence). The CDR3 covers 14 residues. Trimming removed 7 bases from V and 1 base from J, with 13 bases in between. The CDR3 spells CASTPGPSNTEAFF. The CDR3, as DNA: TGTGCCAGTACCCCGGGGCCCTCGAACACTGAAGCTTTCTTT.

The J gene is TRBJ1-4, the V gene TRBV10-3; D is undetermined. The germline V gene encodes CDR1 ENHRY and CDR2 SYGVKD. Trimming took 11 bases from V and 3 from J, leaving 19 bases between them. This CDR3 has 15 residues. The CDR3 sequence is CAGSDWSGANEKLFF. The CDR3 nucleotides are TGTGCCGGCAGTGATTGGTCAGGCGCTAATGAAAAACTGTTTTTT.

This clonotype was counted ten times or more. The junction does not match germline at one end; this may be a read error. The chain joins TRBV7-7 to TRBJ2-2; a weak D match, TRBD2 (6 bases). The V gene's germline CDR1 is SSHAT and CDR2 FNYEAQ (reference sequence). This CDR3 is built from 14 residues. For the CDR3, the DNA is TGTGCTAGCAGCTTAGCGGCCATCACCGGGGAGCTGTTTTTT. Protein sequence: CASSLAAITGELFF.

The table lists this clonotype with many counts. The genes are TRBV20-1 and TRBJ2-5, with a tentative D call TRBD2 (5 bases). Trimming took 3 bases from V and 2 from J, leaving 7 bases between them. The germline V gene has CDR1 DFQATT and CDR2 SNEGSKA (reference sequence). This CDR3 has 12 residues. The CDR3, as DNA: TGCAGTGCTAGGCCGGGGCAAGAGACCCAGTACTTC. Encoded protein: CSARPGQETQYF.

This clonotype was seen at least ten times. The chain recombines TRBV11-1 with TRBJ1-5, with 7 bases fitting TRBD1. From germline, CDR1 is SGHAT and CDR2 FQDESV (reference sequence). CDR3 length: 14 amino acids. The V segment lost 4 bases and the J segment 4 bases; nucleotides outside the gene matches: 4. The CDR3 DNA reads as TGTGCCAGCAGCTCGGGACAGCCTAATCAGCCCCAGCATTTT. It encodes CASSSGQPNQPQHF.

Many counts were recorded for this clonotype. The CDR3 loop reads CASSLAGGADEQYF. In nucleotides, the CDR3 is TGTGCCAGCAGCTTGGCAGGGGGCGCGGACGAGCAGTACTTC. The chain recombines TRBV11-3 with TRBJ2-7, with 8 bases matching TRBD1. Germline values: CDR1 SGHNT, CDR2 YENEEA. V shed 3 bases, J shed 5 bases, and the junction held 6 bases outside the gene matches. CDR3 length: 14 residues.

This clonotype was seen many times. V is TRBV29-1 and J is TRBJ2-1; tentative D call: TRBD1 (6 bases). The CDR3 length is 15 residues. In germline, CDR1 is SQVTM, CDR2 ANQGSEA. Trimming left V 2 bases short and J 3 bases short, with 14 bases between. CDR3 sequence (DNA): TGCAGCGTTGAAAGATTTACAGGGCACTACAATGAGCAGTTCTTC. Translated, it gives CSVERFTGHYNEQFF.

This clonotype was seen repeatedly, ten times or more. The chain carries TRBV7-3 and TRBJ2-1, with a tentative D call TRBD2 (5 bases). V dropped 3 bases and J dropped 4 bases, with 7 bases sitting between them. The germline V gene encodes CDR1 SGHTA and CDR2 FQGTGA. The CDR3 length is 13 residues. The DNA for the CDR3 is TGTGCCAGCAGCTTGGACTTGTACAATGAGCAGTTCTTC. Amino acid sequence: CASSLDLYNEQFF.

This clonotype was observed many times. The DNA of the CDR3 is TGTGCCACCTGGGGGGGACTACCCTACAATGAGCAGTTCTTC. The encoded protein is CATWGGLPYNEQFF. The chain couples TRBV12-3 or TRBV12-4 to TRBJ2-1; 7 bases fit TRBD2. With 10 bases clipped from V and 2 bases from J, the junction kept 8 bases outside the gene matches. The length of the CDR3 is 14 residues.

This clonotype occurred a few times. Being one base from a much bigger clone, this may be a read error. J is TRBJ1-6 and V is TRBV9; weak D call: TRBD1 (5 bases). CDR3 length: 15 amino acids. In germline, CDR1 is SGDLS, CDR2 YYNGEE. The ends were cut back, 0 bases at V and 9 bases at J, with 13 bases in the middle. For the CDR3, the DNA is TGTGCCAGCAGCGTAGGGGGGGAAAATAGTTCACCCCTCCACTTT. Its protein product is CASSVGGENSSPLHF.

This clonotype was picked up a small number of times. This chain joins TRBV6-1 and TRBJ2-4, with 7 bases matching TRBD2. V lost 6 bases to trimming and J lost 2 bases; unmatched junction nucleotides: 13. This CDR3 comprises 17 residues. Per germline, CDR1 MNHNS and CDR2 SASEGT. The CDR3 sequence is CASSPRGGEGSKNIQYF. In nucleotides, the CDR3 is TGTGCCAGCAGCCCAAGGGGCGGGGAGGGGTCCAAAAACATTCAGTACTTC.

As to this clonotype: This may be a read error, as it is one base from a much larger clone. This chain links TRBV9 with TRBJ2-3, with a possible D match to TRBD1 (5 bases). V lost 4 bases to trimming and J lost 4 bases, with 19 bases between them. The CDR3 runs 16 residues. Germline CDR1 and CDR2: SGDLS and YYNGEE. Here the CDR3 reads CASSYRAGSFADTQYF. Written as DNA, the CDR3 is TGTGCCAGCAGCTACCGGGCAGGGTCGTTCGCAGATACGCAGTATTTT.

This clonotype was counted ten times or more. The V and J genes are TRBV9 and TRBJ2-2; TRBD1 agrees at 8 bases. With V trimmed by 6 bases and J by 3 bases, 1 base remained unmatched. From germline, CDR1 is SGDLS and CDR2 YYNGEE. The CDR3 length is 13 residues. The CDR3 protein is CASNRGYTGELFF. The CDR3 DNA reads TGTGCCAGCAACAGGGGGTACACCGGGGAGCTGTTTTTT.